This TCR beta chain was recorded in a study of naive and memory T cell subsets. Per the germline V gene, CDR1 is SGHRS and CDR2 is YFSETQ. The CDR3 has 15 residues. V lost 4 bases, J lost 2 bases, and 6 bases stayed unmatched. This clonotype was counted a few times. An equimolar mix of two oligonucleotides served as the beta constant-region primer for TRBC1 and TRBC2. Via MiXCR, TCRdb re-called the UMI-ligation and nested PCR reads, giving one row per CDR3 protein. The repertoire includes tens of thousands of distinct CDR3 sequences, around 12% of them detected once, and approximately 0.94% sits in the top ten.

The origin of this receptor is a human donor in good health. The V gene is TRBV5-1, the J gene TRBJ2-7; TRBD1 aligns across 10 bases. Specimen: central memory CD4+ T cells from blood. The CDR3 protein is CASSIETGGTYEQYF. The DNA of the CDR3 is TGCGCCAGCAGCATAGAGACAGGGGGCACCTACGAGCAGTACTTC.